Shown below are 28 T cell receptor beta chains from a single sample sequenced in a study of shared T cell receptors in the human thymus (dated by TCRdb to the early 2020s). Receptor libraries were prepared by the immunoSEQ multiplex PCR assay. TCRdb provides this immuneACCESS table in a form limited to in-frame rearrangements. Some clones are lacking; in checked studies, under half of them reflect an unresolved V gene, and why the rest are absent is not known. The sample profile shows approximately 580,000 clones; approximately 80% of them were found once. Around 0.012% of the sample lies in the top ten. The data were also submitted as part of a second study, on human thymus T cells.

The sequencing input was thymocytes. These receptor sequences come from a boy under two years old with a congenital heart defect. Donor details come from another sample of the same person, matched by shared clones.

V and J are TRBV7-2 and TRBJ2-7, with TRBD2 matching 11 bases. Unmatched junction bases numbered 8, after V lost 4 bases and J lost 0 bases. Germline V gene sequence: CDR1 SGHTA, CDR2 FQGNSA. This CDR3 is 17 amino acids long. The CDR3 protein is CASSSGLAGTNSYEQYF. CDR3 coding DNA: TGTGCCAGCAGCTCCGGACTAGCGGGTACAAACTCCTACGAGCAGTACTTC. Based on the CDR3 plus reference TRBV7-2 and TRBJ2-7, the full variable domain is GAGVSQSPSNKVTEKGKDVELRCDPISGHTALYWYRQSLGQGLEFLIYFQGNSAPDKSGLPSDRFSAERTGGSVSTLTIQRTQQEDSAVYLCASSSGLAGTNSYEQYFGPGTRLTVT.

The chain is built from TRBV7-2 and TRBJ2-7, with TRBD2 matching over 8 bases. V trimming: 3 bases; J trimming: 3 bases; junction bases outside the gene matches: 10. CDR1 SGHTA and CDR2 FQGNSA come from the germline V gene. CDR3 size: 16 residues. The chain's CDR3 is CASSFEGKRENYEQYF. The CDR3 DNA reads as TGTGCCAGCAGCTTCGAGGGTAAGCGGGAGAACTACGAGCAGTACTTC.

The genes are TRBV29-1 and TRBJ2-2, with D maybe TRBD2 (5 bases). The V end was cut by 3 bases, the J end by 5 bases, with 7 bases between. This CDR3 has 12 residues. The germline gives CDR1 SQVTM, CDR2 ANQGSEA. CDR3 bases: TGCAGCGTTGACCGGGGTACCGGGGAGCTGTTTTTT. Its protein is CSVDRGTGELFF.

J is TRBJ2-3 and V is TRBV4-1; 12 bases agree with TRBD2. Trimming took 4 bases from V and 2 from J; bases not matched to a gene: 16. This CDR3 has 20 residues. Germline V gene data show CDR1 as MGHRA and CDR2 as YSYEKL. In DNA, the CDR3 is TGCGCCAGCAGCCCTGACGGGGGGCGTCTAGCGGGAGGGATCACAGATACGCAGTATTTT. The encoded protein is CASSPDGGRLAGGITDTQYF.

The table lists this clone with a count of one. The chain uses TRBV7-8 and TRBJ2-7; D is unresolved. Germline CDR1 SGHVS, CDR2 FQNEAQ. Between the trimmed V and J ends, which lost 1 base and 5 bases, there was a span of 12 bases. The CDR3 covers 14 residues. The CDR3 nucleotides read TGTGCCAGCAGCTTAGAACGCCCTGGAGACGAGCAGTACTTC. Its translation is CASSLERPGDEQYF.

The V and J genes are TRBV6-1 and TRBJ2-7; tentatively, D is TRBD1 (6 bases). CDR1 is MNHNS and CDR2 is SASEGT in the germline V gene. The CDR3 runs to 13 residues. The V end was cut by 11 bases, the J end by 4 bases, with 18 bases between. Here the CDR3 DNA reads TGTGCCCACCCGGGACAACACCCTTACGAGCAGTACTTC. The encoded protein is CAHPGQHPYEQYF.

The chain is built from TRBV30 and TRBJ2-2; D may be TRBD2 (5 bases). This CDR3 has 15 amino acids. V was shortened by 1 base and J by 7 bases, with 16 bases between the two germline ends. Germline CDR1 GTSNPN, CDR2 SVGIG (reference sequence). CDR3 sequence: CAWSEPPEGDGELFF. For the CDR3, the DNA is TGTGCCTGGAGTGAACCACCCGAGGGAGACGGGGAGCTGTTTTTT.

J is TRBJ1-4 and V is TRBV6-1, with 8 bases lining up with TRBD1. Trimming took 4 bases from V and 8 from J; bases not matched to a gene: 9. Germline V gene sequence: CDR1 MNHNS, CDR2 SASEGT. There are 15 residues in the CDR3. The CDR3 spells CASSGHRDRREKLFF. In DNA form, the CDR3 reads TGTGCCAGCAGTGGGCACCGGGACAGGCGGGAAAAACTGTTTTTT.

The V and J genes are TRBV11-2 and TRBJ2-5; D is possibly TRBD2 (6 bases). CDR3 length: 14 amino acids. With 8 bases removed from V and 5 bases from J, the gap between germline ends came to 18 bases. Germline V gives CDR1 SGHAT, CDR2 FQNNGV. The CDR3 DNA sequence: TGTGCCAGCTCCCCTTTTTATCGGGAGGAGACCCAGTACTTC. Protein: CASSPFYREETQYF.

This clone was found once. V and J are TRBV12-5 and TRBJ1-5, with 11 positions matching TRBD1. The CDR3 sequence is 15 residues long. Germline CDR1 reads LGHNT; CDR2 reads FRNRAP. V dropped 5 bases and J dropped 7; count of bases not matched to a gene: 7. This CDR3 reads CASGPGQGGKQPQHF. The CDR3 coding sequence is TGTGCTAGTGGTCCGGGACAGGGGGGGAAACAGCCCCAGCATTTT. The whole variable domain, remainder taken from reference TRBV12-5 and TRBJ1-5, is DARVTQTPRHKVTEMGQEVTMRCQPILGHNTVFWYRQTMMQGLELLAYFRNRAPLDDSGMPKDRFSAEMPDATLATLKIQPSEPRDSAVYFCASGPGQGGKQPQHFGDGTRLSIL.

The chain employs TRBV7-2 and TRBJ2-5, with 7 bases aligning to TRBD1. The V and J ends lost 4 bases and 1 base, in that order; junction bases with no gene match: 9. This CDR3 comprises 16 residues. Per germline, CDR1 SGHTA and CDR2 FQGNSA. DNA of the CDR3: TGTGCCAGCAGCTCCAAACAGGGGAGAGGCCAAGAGACCCAGTACTTC. Its translation is CASSSKQGRGQETQYF.

The chain has TRBV5-6 and TRBJ2-7; D is perhaps TRBD1 (6 bases). Per the germline V gene, CDR1 is SGHDT and CDR2 is YYEEEE. The CDR3 sequence is 14 residues long. V gave up 7 bases and J gave up 1 base, with 15 bases separating them. Here the CDR3 DNA reads TGTGCCAGCGGGCGGCGGACAGTATCCTACGAGCAGTACTTC. This translates into CASGRRTVSYEQYF.

V is TRBV7-6 and J is TRBJ2-1, with TRBD2 matching over 12 bases. Germline V gene sequence: CDR1 SGHVS, CDR2 FNYEAQ. The CDR3 is made up of 18 amino acids. V shed 5 bases and J 6 bases; nucleotides not matched to a gene: 14. CDR3 residues: CASSQTSGGPPTSNEQFF. The CDR3 nucleotides read TGTGCCAGCAGCCAGACTAGCGGGGGACCGCCAACCAGCAATGAGCAGTTCTTC.

The rearrangement uses TRBV19 and TRBJ2-3, with 12 bases identical to TRBD2. The CDR3 is 16 amino acids. Germline CDR1 is LNHDA and CDR2 is SQIVND (reference sequence). The J segment lost 4 bases and the V segment lost 4 bases, leaving 6 bases of the junction unmatched. The CDR3 protein is CASSTRLAGAADTQYF. DNA of the CDR3: TGTGCCAGTAGTACCAGACTAGCGGGAGCGGCAGATACGCAGTATTTT.

The V gene is TRBV6-5, the J gene TRBJ2-7; D perhaps matches TRBD2 (6 bases). The germline V gene has CDR1 MNHEY and CDR2 SVGAGI. The CDR3 sequence is 13 residues long. Trimming stripped 0 bases from V and 6 bases from J, with 9 bases between. The CDR3 sequence is CASSYSRGGEQYF. Here the CDR3 DNA reads TGTGCCAGCAGTTACTCGAGGGGAGGCGAGCAGTACTTC.

This clone was picked up a small number of times. This chain joins TRBV5-4 and TRBJ2-5; the match to TRBD1 covers 12 bases. J was trimmed by 9 bases and V by 4 bases; bases with no gene match: 16. Per the germline V gene, CDR1 is SGHNT and CDR2 is YYREEE (reference sequence). This CDR3 comprises 17 residues. CDR3 bases: TGTGCCAGCAGCCCTGTCCCGGGACAGGGGGCCCGCTGGGCCCAGTACTTC. Encoded protein: CASSPVPGQGARWAQYF.

The genes are TRBV7-3 and TRBJ2-1; D perhaps matches TRBD2 (5 bases). Per germline, CDR1 SGHTA and CDR2 FQGTGA. Deletions cut 3 bases from V and 7 bases from J, with 16 bases between. The CDR3 consists of 15 residues. The CDR3 sequence is CASSLGYGELNEQFF. The DNA of the CDR3 is TGTGCCAGCAGCTTGGGTTACGGGGAGTTGAATGAGCAGTTCTTC.

This clone appeared a few times. The chain is built from TRBV4-3 and TRBJ2-1, with a possible D match to TRBD2 (5 bases). CDR3 size: 16 residues. From germline, CDR1 is LGHNA and CDR2 YSLEER. The V and J ends lost 0 bases and 8 bases respectively, with 17 bases between them. CDR3 nucleotide sequence: TGCGCCAGCAGCCAAGATCAGCCGGAATACGGGGATGAGCAGTTCTTC. This sequence encodes CASSQDQPEYGDEQFF.

To note about this clone: Other DNA sequences in this specimen translate into the identical CDR3. V is TRBV6-5 and J is TRBJ2-7; D possibly corresponds to TRBD1 (5 bases). CDR1 is MNHEY, CDR2 SVGAGI, per germline. The length of the CDR3 is 12 residues. V lost 2 bases, J lost 3 bases, and 5 bases lay in between. CDR3 bases: TGTGCCAGCAGTTACCAGGGCTACGAGCAGTACTTC. The encoded protein is CASSYQGYEQYF.

This chain connects TRBV11-2 to TRBJ2-1, with D perhaps matching TRBD1 (6 bases). Germline V lookup: CDR1 SGHAT, CDR2 FQNNGV. The length of the CDR3 is 12 residues. V was cut by 3 bases and J by 12 bases, with 12 bases left in between. The CDR3 spells CASSFRGRGQFF. The CDR3 coding sequence is TGTGCCAGCAGCTTCAGGGGCCGGGGGCAGTTCTTC.

This sequence joins TRBV25-1 and TRBJ1-4, with TRBD1 as a possible D gene (5 bases). CDR1 and CDR2 (germline): MGHDK, SYGVNS. The CDR3 is made up of 16 amino acids. V was pared by 3 bases and J by 4 bases, with 15 bases between. CDR3 sequence reads: CASSESPGLLNEKLFF. CDR3 in DNA: TGTGCCAGCAGTGAGTCCCCGGGACTTCTTAATGAAAAACTGTTTTTT.

The rearrangement uses TRBV11-3 and TRBJ2-2, with 9 bases matching TRBD2. The CDR3 consists of 20 residues. Trimming cost V 5 bases and J 5 bases; bases outside gene matches: 21. In germline, CDR1 is SGHNT, CDR2 YENEEA. The DNA of the CDR3 is TGTGCCAGCAGCAACCGATCTACTAGCGGGTTGTGTGGGGGTACCGGGGAGCTGTTTTTT. Protein sequence: CASSNRSTSGLCGGTGELFF. Combining the CDR3 with reference TRBV11-3 and TRBJ2-2 gives the whole variable domain EAGVVQSPRYKIIEKKQPVAFWCNPISGHNTLYWYLQNLGQGPELLIRYENEEAVDDSQLPKDRFSAERLKGVDSTLKIQPAELGDSAVYLCASSNRSTSGLCGGTGELFFGEGSRLTVL.

V and J are TRBV7-2 and TRBJ2-2, with 8 bases lining up with TRBD2. V lost 6 bases, J lost 4 bases, and 7 bases stayed unmatched. Germline loops: CDR1 SGHTA, CDR2 FQGNSA. The CDR3 length is 15 residues. The CDR3 nucleotides are TGTGCCAGCAGGCACCGGGAGGGCGGCACCGGGGAGCTGTTTTTT. Translating it yields CASRHREGGTGELFF.

This chain connects TRBV15 to TRBJ2-1, with 14 positions matching TRBD2. The germline V gene encodes CDR1 LNHNV and CDR2 YYDKDF (reference sequence). The CDR3 extends over 16 amino acids. The J segment lost 9 bases and the V segment lost 3 bases, leaving 7 bases of the junction unmatched. CDR3 sequence: CATSSLGLAGGSEQFF. In DNA form, the CDR3 reads TGTGCCACCAGCAGCCTCGGACTAGCGGGAGGCAGTGAGCAGTTCTTC.

V and J are TRBV5-1 and TRBJ2-5, with a tentative D call TRBD2 (6 bases). Germline loops: CDR1 SGHRS, CDR2 YFSETQ. Trimming pared 0 bases from V and 7 bases from J, leaving 19 bases between. This CDR3 contains 16 residues. The CDR3 sequence: CASSLAFSGLGGTQYF. The CDR3 DNA is TGCGCCAGCAGCTTGGCCTTCTCGGGGTTGGGGGGGACCCAGTACTTC.

The V and J genes are TRBV11-3 and TRBJ2-7; D perhaps matches TRBD2 (6 bases). Looked up from germline, CDR1 is SGHNT and CDR2 is YENEEA. CDR3 length: 14 amino acids. Trimming took 4 bases from V and 3 from J, leaving 13 bases between them. The CDR3 nucleotides read TGTGCCAGCAGCTCCGGGGGACTGAACTACGAGCAGTACTTC. Protein: CASSSGGLNYEQYF.

The chain carries TRBV27 and TRBJ2-7; 7 bases fit TRBD2. J gave up 5 bases and V 6 bases, and 10 bases lay outside the gene matches. Germline CDR1 and CDR2: MNHEY and SMNVEV (reference sequence). The CDR3 has 14 amino acids. CDR3 nucleotides: TGTGCCAGCAGAAGGACTAGTAGGAATGACGAGCAGTACTTC. It is translated as CASRRTSRNDEQYF.

Comment on this clone: Relative to the germline gene, one junction end is altered; a read error may explain this. This chain connects TRBV4-1 to TRBJ2-1; 7 bases align to TRBD2. CDR1 is MGHRA, CDR2 YSYEKL, per germline. There are 13 residues in the CDR3. CDR3 region: CASSQPLGRGELF. The CDR3 coding sequence is TGCGCCAGCAGCCAGCCCCTAGGACGGGGGGAACTCTTC.